This is a list of T cell receptor beta chains from one sample in a study of cytomegalovirus exposure and HLA in healthy donors. The protocol was immunoSEQ multiplex PCR, while the TCRdb copy is restricted to in-frame clones and leaves out a portion. The sample yields 46,000 or so clones, roughly 60% seen once. Sequenced input: PBMCs. These receptor sequences come from a man in his sixties in good health and CMV-seropositive. Both conserved end residues are part of each CDR3. A D gene is named only where the DNA matches it firmly. A row's size may be missing; if present it is once, few, many or a size class.

j_call d_call v_call clone_size cdr3_length cdr3_nt cdr3_aa
TRBJ1-2 TRBD1 TRBV6-5 few 14 TGTGCCAGCAGCGACCACAGGGGGGCGTATGGCTACACCTTC CASSDHRGAYGYTF
TRBJ2-3 TRBD2 TRBV7-2 medium-sized 19 TGTGCCAGCAGCCTACCAATGACTAGCGGGAATGCCCACACAGATACGCAGTATTTT CASSLPMTSGNAHTDTQYF
TRBJ1-2 TRBD1 TRBV7-9 NA 15 TGTGCCAGCAGCGGCTCAGGACAGGGATCCTATGGCTACACCTTC CASSGSGQGSYGYTF
TRBJ2-1 TRBD1 TRBV6-5 NA 15 TGTGCCAGCAGTAAGACAGGGGTCAACTACAATGAGCAGTTCTTC CASSKTGVNYNEQFF
TRBJ1-5 NA TRBV28 few 13 TGTGCCAGCAGCGACCAGGCGAATCAGCCCCAGCATTTT CASSDQANQPQHF
TRBJ2-3 NA TRBV7-9 NA 15 TGTGCCAGCAGCTTATCACTAATAGGCCCAGATACGCAGTATTTT CASSLSLIGPDTQYF
TRBJ1-1 NA TRBV2 NA 13 TGTGCCAGCAGTGGACAGGCGAGTACTGAAGCTTTCTTT CASSGQASTEAFF
TRBJ2-7 TRBD1 TRBV29-1 NA 13 TGCAGCGTTGTTCCCGACAGGGGTCCCGAGCAGTACTTC CSVVPDRGPEQYF
TRBJ1-1 NA TRBV7-2 NA 14 TGTGCCAGCAGCTTAGGGTCAGGGTCCACTGAAGCTTTCTTT CASSLGSGSTEAFF
TRBJ2-5 TRBD2 TRBV30 few 17 TGTGCCTGGAGTCGGCGGACTAGCGGGAGCCCCGCTGGGACCCAGTACTTC CAWSRRTSGSPAGTQYF
TRBJ2-1 TRBD1 TRBV4-3 NA 16 TGCGCCAGCAGCCAGAGTGACAGGGGCTACTACAATGAGCAGTTCTTC CASSQSDRGYYNEQFF
TRBJ2-1 TRBD2 TRBV5-1 few 19 TGCGCCAGCAGCGCAACTAGCGGGAGGGCCGAAAAACGATACAATGAGCAGTTCTTC CASSATSGRAEKRYNEQFF
TRBJ2-1 TRBD1 TRBV25-1 NA 16 TGTGCCAGCACCGGACAGGATAATAACTCCTACAATGAGCAGTTCTTC CASTGQDNNSYNEQFF
TRBJ1-2 TRBD1 TRBV27 NA 14 TGTGCCAGCAGTTTAGCAGGGGGCGCGACTGGCTACACCTTC CASSLAGGATGYTF
TRBJ2-5 NA TRBV2 NA 13 TGTGCCAGTCACCGGACTGCCCGAGAGACCCAATACTTC CASHRTARETQYF
TRBJ2-7 TRBD1 TRBV7-9 NA 14 TGTGCCAGCAGCTGGGGACAGGGAAATGGCGAGCAGTACTTC CASSWGQGNGEQYF
TRBJ2-5 NA TRBV28 NA 17 TGTGCCAGCAGGACCGCATCATGGGCCCCCGGGATAGAGACCCAGTACTTC CASRTASWAPGIETQYF
TRBJ2-3 TRBD2 TRBV7-2 NA 15 TGTGCCAGCAGCTTAGGGCCTAGCGGGAAGTATACGCAGTATTTT CASSLGPSGKYTQYF
TRBJ2-5 TRBD2 TRBV7-2 once 15 TGTGCCAGCAGCTTAGTCGGACTAGCGGAAGAGACCCAGTACTTC CASSLVGLAEETQYF
TRBJ1-4 TRBD1 TRBV5-1 NA 14 TGCGCCAGCAGCTTCGGGACAGGGCTTGAAAAACTGTTTTTT CASSFGTGLEKLFF
TRBJ2-2 NA TRBV11-2 once 12 TGTGCCAGCAGCCTTGCGACCGGGGAGCTGTTTTTT CASSLATGELFF
TRBJ2-7 NA TRBV7-9 NA 12 TGTGCCAGCAGCCTACTAGCTTCGGAGCAGTACTTC CASSLLASEQYF
TRBJ2-7 NA TRBV4-1 once 19 TGCGCCAGCAGCCAAGATGAGTCGTGGGGACTCCTGAGCTCCTACGAGCAGTACTTC CASSQDESWGLLSSYEQYF
TRBJ2-7 NA TRBV5-1 NA 14 TGCGCCAGCAGCTTGGTCGAAGGGGCGCACGAGCAGTACTTC CASSLVEGAHEQYF
TRBJ2-7 NA TRBV2 NA 13 TGTGCCAGCAGTCTTAGCGTCTCCTACGAGCAGTACTTC CASSLSVSYEQYF
TRBJ2-7 TRBD1 TRBV4-3 few 15 TGCGCCAGCAGCCAAGAAGGGGTTCCAGGGGGCGAGCAGTACTTC CASSQEGVPGGEQYF
TRBJ2-7 NA TRBV6-6 NA 15 TGTGCCAGCAGCTACCTGGTTCTAGGTCTTTCCGAGCAGTACTTC CASSYLVLGLSEQYF
TRBJ1-1 NA TRBV29-1 many 10 TGCAGCGTTGACGAGACTGAAGCTTTCTTT CSVDETEAFF
TRBJ1-1 NA TRBV19 NA 11 TGTGCCAGTAGTAGAGACAGTGAAGCTTTCTTT CASSRDSEAFF
TRBJ2-3 TRBD2 TRBV4-3 many 18 TGCGCCAGCAGCCAAGATCTTAGGGTTAGCGGGAGCACAGATACGCAGTATTTT CASSQDLRVSGSTDTQYF
TRBJ1-1 NA TRBV13 NA 12 TGTGCCAGCAACGACAGGCAGCCTGAAGCTTTCTTT CASNDRQPEAFF
TRBJ1-2 TRBD1 TRBV30 NA 13 TGTGCCTTCCAGGGGGGAGCTAACTATGGCTACACCTTC CAFQGGANYGYTF
TRBJ1-5 NA TRBV27 few 15 TGTGCCAGCAGCCCCTTCTGGGGAGATGATCAGCCCCAGCATTTT CASSPFWGDDQPQHF
TRBJ1-2 NA TRBV28 NA 13 TGTGCCAGCACAAAAGTCGGCCGGGGGGGCTACACCTTC CASTKVGRGGYTF
TRBJ2-7 NA TRBV29-1 NA 13 TGCAGCGCCTCCCGAGGAATTGGTCACGAGCAGTACTTC CSASRGIGHEQYF
TRBJ2-1 TRBD2 TRBV7-9 NA 13 TGTGCCAGCAGCCGGACTAGTTACAATGAGCAGTTCTTC CASSRTSYNEQFF
TRBJ1-5 NA TRBV12-2 NA 20 TGTGCAAGTCGCTTAGCGCGGGGGTTCCCGGGGGACGATAGCAATCAGCCCCAGCATTTT CASRLARGFPGDDSNQPQHF
TRBJ2-1 TRBD2 TRBV13 NA 16 TGTGCCAGCAGCCCCGTCGGGGAGGGGTTCTACAATGAGCAGTTCTTC CASSPVGEGFYNEQFF
TRBJ1-5 TRBD1 TRBV30 NA 14 TGTGCCTGGAGTATAACAGGGGGCGACCAGCCCCAGCATTTT CAWSITGGDQPQHF
TRBJ2-6 TRBD1 TRBV2 NA 17 TGTGCCAGCAGTGGGGGGACAGGGTCCTCTGGGGCCAACGTCCTGACTTTC CASSGGTGSSGANVLTF
TRBJ1-2 NA TRBV29-1 NA 13 TGCAGCGTTGAAGATTCGAGTAACTATGGCTACACCTTC CSVEDSSNYGYTF
TRBJ2-5 NA TRBV11-2 NA 15 TGTGCCAGCAGCTTAGACCCAGGGCAGGAAGAGACCCAGTACTTC CASSLDPGQEETQYF
TRBJ2-7 TRBD1 TRBV7-9 few 13 TGTGCCAGCAGCCCGGGACAGGGGAACGAGCAGTACTTC CASSPGQGNEQYF
TRBJ2-3 TRBD1 TRBV28 few 17 TGTGCCAGCAGCCGACAGGGGGGGCTTACTGGCACAGATACGCAGTATTTT CASSRQGGLTGTDTQYF
TRBJ1-1 NA TRBV7-3 once 15 TGTGCCAGCAGCTTAGGCGGGGGTGGGGACACTGAAGCTTTCTTT CASSLGGGGDTEAFF
TRBJ1-1 NA TRBV21-1 NA 15 TGTGCCAGCCATACACCGGGACACCCTAACACTGAAGCTTTCTTT CASHTPGHPNTEAFF
TRBJ1-1 TRBD1 TRBV19 NA 16 TGTGCCAGTACCATTGGGGCAGGGGGCAGGTACACTGAAGCTTTCTTT CASTIGAGGRYTEAFF
TRBJ2-7 NA TRBV30 NA 11 TGTGCCTGGGACAACTCCTACGAGCAGTACTTC CAWDNSYEQYF
TRBJ2-7 TRBD1 TRBV19 NA 17 TGTGCCAGTAGTACCGCTTACCGGGACAGGGGGCCCTACGAGCAGTACTTC CASSTAYRDRGPYEQYF
TRBJ2-5 NA TRBV10-1 once 13 TGCGCCAGCCTACCCGTTACCCAAGAGACCCAGTACTTC CASLPVTQETQYF